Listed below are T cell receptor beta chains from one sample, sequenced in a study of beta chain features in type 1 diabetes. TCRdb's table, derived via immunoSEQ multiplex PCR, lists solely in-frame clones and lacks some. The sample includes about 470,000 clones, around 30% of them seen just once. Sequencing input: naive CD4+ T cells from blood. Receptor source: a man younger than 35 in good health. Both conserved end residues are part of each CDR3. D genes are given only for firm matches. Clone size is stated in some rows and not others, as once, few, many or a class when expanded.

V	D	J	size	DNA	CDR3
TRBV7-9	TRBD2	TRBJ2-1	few	TGTGCCAGCAGCTTAGTCCCGGGACTAGCTAATGAGCAGTTCTTC	CASSLVPGLANEQFF
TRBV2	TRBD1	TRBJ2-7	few	TGTGCCAGCAGTCCAGACAGGGGACCCCTTGAGCAGTACTTC	CASSPDRGPLEQYF
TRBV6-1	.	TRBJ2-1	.	TGTGCCAGCAGAGCCACGAGCAACTCCTACAATGAGCAGTTCTTC	CASRATSNSYNEQFF
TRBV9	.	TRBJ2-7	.	TGTGCCAGCAGCCCAGACTCGACCGCCTACGAGCAGTACTTC	CASSPDSTAYEQYF
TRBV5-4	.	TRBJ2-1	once	TGTGCCAGCAGCTTACAGACGGAATACAATGAGCAGTTCTTC	CASSLQTEYNEQFF
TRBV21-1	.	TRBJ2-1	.	TGTGCCAGCAGCCCTCGGACAGGGGAATTAGGTGAGCAGTTCTTC	CASSPRTGELGEQFF
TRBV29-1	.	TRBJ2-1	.	TGCAGCGGCTTAGGGGTTTCGGACTACAATGAGCAGTTCTTC	CSGLGVSDYNEQFF
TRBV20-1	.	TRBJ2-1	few	TGCAGTGCCGCGGGGGAGCAGTTCTTC	CSAAGEQFF
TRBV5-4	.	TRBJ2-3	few	TGTGCCAGCAGCTTGGCTAGCACAGATACGCAGTATTTT	CASSLASTDTQYF
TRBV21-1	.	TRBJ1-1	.	TGTGCCAGCAGCGGACAAGCTGAAGCTTTCTTT	CASSGQAEAFF
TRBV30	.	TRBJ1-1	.	TGTGCCTGGAGTGTATCCCTGAACACTGAAGCTTTCTTT	CAWSVSLNTEAFF
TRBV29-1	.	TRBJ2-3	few	TGCAGCGTTCTCCCGGGGGTTCCAGATACGCAGTATTTT	CSVLPGVPDTQYF
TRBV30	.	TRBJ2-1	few	TGTGCCTGGAGCGGTAGTGTAGAGCAGTTCTTC	CAWSGSVEQFF
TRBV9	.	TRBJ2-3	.	TGTGCCAGCAGCCCGGGACAACGCACAGATACGCAGTATTTT	CASSPGQRTDTQYF
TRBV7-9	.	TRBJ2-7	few	TGTGCCAGCAGCTCCCACACCTACGAGCAGTACTTC	CASSSHTYEQYF
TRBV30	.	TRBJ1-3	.	TGTGCCTGGAGTGTTTCTGGAAACACCATATATTTT	CAWSVSGNTIYF
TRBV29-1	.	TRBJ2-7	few	TGCAGCGTTGCCGTCACGGGGGGCCCAACCTACGAGCAGTACTTC	CSVAVTGGPTYEQYF
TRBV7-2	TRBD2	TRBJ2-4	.	TGTGCCAGCAGCCCTCAACTAGCGGGAGGGGAAAACATTCAGTACTTC	CASSPQLAGGENIQYF
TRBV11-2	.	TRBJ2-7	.	TGTGCCAGCAGCTTAGGATCCTACGAGCAGTACTTC	CASSLGSYEQYF
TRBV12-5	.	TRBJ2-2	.	TGTGCTAGTGGTTTGTCCCAGGTTTTGGCGAACACCGGGGAGCTGTTTTTT	CASGLSQVLANTGELFF
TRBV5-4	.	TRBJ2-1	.	TGTGCCAGCAGTCAGGGCCTCGGCGAGGACAATGAGCAGTTCTTC	CASSQGLGEDNEQFF
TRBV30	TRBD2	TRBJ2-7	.	TGTGCCTGGCGTAGAGGACTAGCGGGAATCTACGAGCAGTACTTC	CAWRRGLAGIYEQYF
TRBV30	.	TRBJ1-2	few	TGTGCCTGGAGTCCCGACACGACGAGGGGCTACACCTTC	CAWSPDTTRGYTF
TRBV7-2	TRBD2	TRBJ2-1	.	TGTGCCAGCAGCCCCTCAGGCGGGAGCTCCTACAATGAGCAGTTCTTC	CASSPSGGSSYNEQFF
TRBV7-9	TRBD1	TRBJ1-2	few	TGTGCCAGCAGCTTATGGACAGGGAATGGCTACACCTTC	CASSLWTGNGYTF
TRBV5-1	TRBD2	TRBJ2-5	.	TGCGCCAGCAGCTTATCGGGACTAGTAAAGACCCAGTACTTC	CASSLSGLVKTQYF
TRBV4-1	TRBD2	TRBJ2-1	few	TGCGCCAGCAGCCTAGGAGCGGGGTACAATGAGCAGTTCTTC	CASSLGAGYNEQFF
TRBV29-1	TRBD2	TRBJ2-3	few	TGCAGCGTGGGACTAGCGGGAGCGGCAGATACGCAGTATTTT	CSVGLAGAADTQYF
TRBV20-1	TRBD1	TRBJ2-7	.	TGCAGTGCTCAACAGGGGAGCGAGCAGTACTTC	CSAQQGSEQYF
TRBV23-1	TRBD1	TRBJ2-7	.	TGCGCCAGCAGTCAAAACGGATTCCGGGACAGTCCCTACGAGCAGTACTTC	CASSQNGFRDSPYEQYF
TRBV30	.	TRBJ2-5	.	TGTGCCTGGAGCAACGGGGGGCTGGAGACCCAGTACTTC	CAWSNGGLETQYF
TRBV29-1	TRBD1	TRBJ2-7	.	TGCAGCGTTGAAGATGTGGGCTTCGGGACAGGGTACTCCTACGAGCAGTACTTC	CSVEDVGFGTGYSYEQYF
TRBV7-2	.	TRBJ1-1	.	TGTGCCAGCAGCTTACCGGGGGTGAACACTGAAGCTTTCTTT	CASSLPGVNTEAFF
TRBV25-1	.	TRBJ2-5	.	TGTGCCAGCAGTGAAGGACCAGGGACCCAAGAGACCCAGTACTTC	CASSEGPGTQETQYF
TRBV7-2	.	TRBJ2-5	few	TGTGCCAGCAGCTTAGTCGGAGAGACCCAGTACTTC	CASSLVGETQYF
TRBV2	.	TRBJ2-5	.	TGTGCCAGCACCGCTAGCGCCCCTTCCCAGTACTTC	CASTASAPSQYF
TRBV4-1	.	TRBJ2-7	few	TGCGCCAGCAGCGTGCGGGACAGCGTATCCTACGAGCAGTACTTC	CASSVRDSVSYEQYF
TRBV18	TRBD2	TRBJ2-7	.	TGTGCCAGCTCACCATGGGAGAGCGGGATCTACGAGCAGTACTTC	CASSPWESGIYEQYF
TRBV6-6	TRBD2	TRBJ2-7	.	TGTGCCAGCAGCAACCCACTAGCGGGAAGATACGAGCAGTACTTC	CASSNPLAGRYEQYF
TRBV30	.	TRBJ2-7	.	TGTGCCTGGAATTCCGGGACGTACACCTACGAGCAGTACTTC	CAWNSGTYTYEQYF
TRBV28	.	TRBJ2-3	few	TGTGCCAGCAGTTTACTCCAGGGCACAGATACGCAGTATTTT	CASSLLQGTDTQYF
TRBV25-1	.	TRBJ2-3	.	TGTGCCAGCAGTGAAAGGAGCCTTTTCGTCACAGATACGCAGTATTTT	CASSERSLFVTDTQYF
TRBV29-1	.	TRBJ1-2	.	TGCAGCGTGACACAGGGTGGTGGCTACACCTTC	CSVTQGGGYTF
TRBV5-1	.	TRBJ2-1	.	TGCGCCAGCAGCTTGGGTCGGAGACAGGAGCAGTTCTTC	CASSLGRRQEQFF
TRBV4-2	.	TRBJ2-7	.	TGTGCCAGCAGCCTTTCCGCCAGCGGCTACGAGCAGTACTTC	CASSLSASGYEQYF
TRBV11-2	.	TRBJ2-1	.	TGTGCCAGCAGCTTAGATCGAGGGGCGGGCCCTAATCAGTTCTTC	CASSLDRGAGPNQFF
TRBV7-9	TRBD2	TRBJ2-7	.	TGTGCCAGCAGCCAACTAGCGCAAACGAGGGAGTACTTC	CASSQLAQTREYF
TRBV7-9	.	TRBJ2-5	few	TGTGCCAGCAGCTTAAGAGGACAGCCGGAGCAAGAGACCCAGTACTTC	CASSLRGQPEQETQYF
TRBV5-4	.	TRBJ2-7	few	TGTGCCAGCAGCGCCGAGGGGTCGGGTGAGCAGTACTTC	CASSAEGSGEQYF
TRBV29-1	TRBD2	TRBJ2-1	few	TGCAGCGTCGTGCCGGGACTAGCATACAATGAGCAGTTCTTC	CSVVPGLAYNEQFF
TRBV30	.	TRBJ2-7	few	TGTGCCTGGAGTTCAGACAGGCAGACCTACGAGCAGTACTTC	CAWSSDRQTYEQYF
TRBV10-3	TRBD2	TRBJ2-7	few	TGTGCCGCCAGCCCAAAAGCGGGAGCTCTTGTCGAGCAGTACTTC	CAASPKAGALVEQYF
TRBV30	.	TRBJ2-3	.	TGTGCCTGGAGCCAGACTTCGGCCACAGATACGCAGTATTTT	CAWSQTSATDTQYF
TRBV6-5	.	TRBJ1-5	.	TGTGCCAGCAGGTCGGGCTTCATGCAGCCCCAGCATTTT	CASRSGFMQPQHF
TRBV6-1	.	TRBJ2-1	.	TGTGCCAGCGAAGCTTCGAGCTATGTTGAGCAGTTCTTC	CASEASSYVEQFF
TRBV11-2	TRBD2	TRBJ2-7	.	TGTGCCAGTGGGCGGGAGCTCTACGAGCAGTACTTC	CASGRELYEQYF
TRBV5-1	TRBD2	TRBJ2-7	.	TGCGCCAGCAGCTTGTCGGGGACTAGCGGGTTAAGTGAGTACTTC	CASSLSGTSGLSEYF